This TCR beta chain was sequenced for a study of cytomegalovirus exposure and HLA in healthy donors (TCRdb year 2017). About the investigation overall: According to a later analysis, one platform produced both the roughly 110 validation repertoires and the 666 repertoires of the first cohort. The study aimed to test whether cataloging public T cell receptors could reveal signatures of past pathogen exposure. A separate validation cohort of over 95 different subjects was used in addition to the approximately 700-subject first cohort. To predict cytomegalovirus infection status, the study combined high-throughput TCR immunosequencing, statistical association of individual TCRs with disease status, and machine learning. General findings and caveats noted by the study authors: While some public TCRs were present in many individuals, most TCR sequences turned up only very rarely across donors. In vitro tests confirmed that a few of the cytomegalovirus-associated TCR beta chains recognize cytomegalovirus antigens. The authors suggested that the approach could potentially be extended to other disease states and immunological phenotypes. Cytomegalovirus status was reported to be diagnosed by the classifier with high specificity and sensitivity in both the original and validation cohorts. In the study, approximately 150 TCR beta chains were listed as associated with cytomegalovirus. All 120 or so repertoires were used to score co-occurrence in the validation cohort in a later analysis, because that analysis had no HLA typing for the cohort. Subsequent analysis determined that TCRs grouped into clusters in the first cohort also showed a tendency toward co-occurrence across the 130 or so validation repertoires, and approximately 93% of cluster scores exceeded 0.

In the germline V gene (reference sequence), CDR1 corresponds to SGHNT and CDR2 to YYREEE. The cysteine opens and the phenylalanine closes a CDR3 of 15 amino acids. The CDR3 DNA has 45 bases and is translated from base 1. The V and J ends are trimmed by 9 bases and 0 bases, leaving 15 bases between them. The donors belonged to the validation cohort of 120 subjects, which was separate from the approximately 680-subject first cohort. To note about this clone: It lacks a known antigen. Base quality data are lacking; no much larger clone is found one base away.

Libraries came from the immunoSEQ multiplex PCR assay. The authors' pipeline ran thus. A statistical classification framework was built to diagnose cytomegalovirus status from the catalog of TCR beta chain sequences. Sourced from immuneACCESS, this table was stored by TCRdb with only in-frame sequences that have V and J called. A share of the clones is absent; for the studies checked, an unresolved V gene accounts for under half, and the remainder has no known explanation. That table supplies the V and J calls and clone size; D and trimming were determined from the DNA. In all, the sample holds some 120,000 clones, and about 90% of those were seen once. The top ten constitute under 2% of the sample.

The sequencing input was PBMCs. The clonotype was recovered from a woman aged 18-35 years in good health and CMV-seronegative. The chain links TRBV5-4 with TRBJ2-2, and possibly TRBD1, on 5 matching bases. The CDR3 here reads CATYPARANTGELFF. The DNA sequence is given as TGTGCCACATACCCGGCCAGGGCGAACACCGGGGAGCTGTTTTTT.